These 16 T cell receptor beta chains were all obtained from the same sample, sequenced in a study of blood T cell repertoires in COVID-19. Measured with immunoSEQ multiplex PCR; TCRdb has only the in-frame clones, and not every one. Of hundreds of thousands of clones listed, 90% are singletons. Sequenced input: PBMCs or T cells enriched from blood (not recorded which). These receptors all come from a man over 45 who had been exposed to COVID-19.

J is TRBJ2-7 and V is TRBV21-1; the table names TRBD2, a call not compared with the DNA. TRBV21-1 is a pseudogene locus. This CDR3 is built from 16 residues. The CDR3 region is CASSKALFGASYEQYV. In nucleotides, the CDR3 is TGTGCCAGCAGCAAAGCGCTTTTCGGTGCCTCCTACGAGCAGTACGTC.

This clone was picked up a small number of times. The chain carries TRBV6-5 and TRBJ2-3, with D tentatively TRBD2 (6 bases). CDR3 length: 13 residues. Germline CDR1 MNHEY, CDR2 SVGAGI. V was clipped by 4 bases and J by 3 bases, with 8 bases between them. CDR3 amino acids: CASSLTRTDTQYF. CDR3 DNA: TGTGCCAGCAGTTTGACTAGAACAGATACGCAGTATTTT.

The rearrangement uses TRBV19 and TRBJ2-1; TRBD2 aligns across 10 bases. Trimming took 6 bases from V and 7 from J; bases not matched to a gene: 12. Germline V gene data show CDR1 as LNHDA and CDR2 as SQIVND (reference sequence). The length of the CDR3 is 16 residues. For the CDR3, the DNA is TGTGCCAGTAGCGAGGGGGAGGGACTAGCGAATAATGAGCAGTTCTTC. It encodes CASSEGEGLANNEQFF.

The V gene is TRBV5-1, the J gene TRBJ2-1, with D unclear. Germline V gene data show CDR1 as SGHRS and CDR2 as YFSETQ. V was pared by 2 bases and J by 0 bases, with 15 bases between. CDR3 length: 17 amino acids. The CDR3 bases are TGCGCCAGCAGCTTCGCGGCGGTAGGATACTCCTACAATGAGCAGTTCTTC. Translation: CASSFAAVGYSYNEQFF.

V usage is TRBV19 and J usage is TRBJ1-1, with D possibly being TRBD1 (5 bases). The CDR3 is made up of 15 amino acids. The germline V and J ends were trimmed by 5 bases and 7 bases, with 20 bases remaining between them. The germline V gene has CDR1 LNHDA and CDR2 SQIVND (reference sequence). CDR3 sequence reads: CASSPDWTRVVEAFF. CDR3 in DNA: TGTGCCAGTAGTCCTGATTGGACACGGGTGGTTGAAGCTTTCTTT.

CDR3 in DNA: TGTGCCAGCAGTTTAACGGTTTCTGGGAGGGAGCAGTTCTTC. Translation gives CASSLTVSGREQFF. The chain is built from TRBV27 and TRBJ2-1; D perhaps matches TRBD2 (6 bases). Trimming left V 2 bases short and J 10 bases short, with 15 bases between. Germline values: CDR1 MNHEY, CDR2 SMNVEV (reference sequence). The CDR3 consists of 14 residues.

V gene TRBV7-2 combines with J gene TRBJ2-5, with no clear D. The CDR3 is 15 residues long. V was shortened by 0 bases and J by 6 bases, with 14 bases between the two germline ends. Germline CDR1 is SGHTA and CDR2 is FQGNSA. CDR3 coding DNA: TGTGCCAGCAGCTTAGCATATACTGGTAGTAAGACCCAGTACTTC. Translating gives CASSLAYTGSKTQYF.

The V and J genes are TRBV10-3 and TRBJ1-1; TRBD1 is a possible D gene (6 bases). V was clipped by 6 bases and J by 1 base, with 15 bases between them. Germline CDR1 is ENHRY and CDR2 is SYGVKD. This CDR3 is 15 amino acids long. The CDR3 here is CAIRRTGQSNTEAFF. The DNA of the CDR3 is TGTGCCATCAGGAGGACGGGACAATCGAACACTGAAGCTTTCTTT.

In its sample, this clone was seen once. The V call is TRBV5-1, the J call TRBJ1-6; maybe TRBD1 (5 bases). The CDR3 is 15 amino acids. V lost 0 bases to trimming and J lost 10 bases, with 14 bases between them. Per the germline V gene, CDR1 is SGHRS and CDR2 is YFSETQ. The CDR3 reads CASSLDPAGQSPLHF. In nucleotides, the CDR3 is TGCGCCAGCAGCTTGGATCCGGCAGGGCAATCACCCCTCCACTTT.

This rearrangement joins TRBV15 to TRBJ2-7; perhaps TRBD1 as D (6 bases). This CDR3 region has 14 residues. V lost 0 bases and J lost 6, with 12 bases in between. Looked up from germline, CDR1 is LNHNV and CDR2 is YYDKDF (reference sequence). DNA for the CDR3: TGTGCCACCAGCAGAGATGGGGGCTCGGGCGAGCAGTACTTC. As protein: CATSRDGGSGEQYF. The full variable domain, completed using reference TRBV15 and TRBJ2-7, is DAMVIQNPRYQVTQFGKPVTLSCSQTLNHNVMYWYQQKSSQAPKLLFHYYDKDFNNEADTPDNFQSRRPNTSFCFLDIRSPGLGDTAMYLCATSRDGGSGEQYFGPGTRLTVT.

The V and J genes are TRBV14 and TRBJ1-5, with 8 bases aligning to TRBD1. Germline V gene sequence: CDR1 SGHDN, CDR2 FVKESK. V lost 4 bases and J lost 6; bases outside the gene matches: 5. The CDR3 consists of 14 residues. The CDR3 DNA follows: TGTGCCAGCAGCCCGACAGGGGATCCTCAGCCCCAGCATTTT. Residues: CASSPTGDPQPQHF.

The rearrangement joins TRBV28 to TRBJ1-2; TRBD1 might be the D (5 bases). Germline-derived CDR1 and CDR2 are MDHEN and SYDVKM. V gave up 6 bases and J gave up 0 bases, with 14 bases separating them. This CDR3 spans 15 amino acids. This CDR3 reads CASRPGGASNYGYTF. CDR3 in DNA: TGTGCCAGCAGACCAGGAGGGGCGTCTAACTATGGCTACACCTTC.

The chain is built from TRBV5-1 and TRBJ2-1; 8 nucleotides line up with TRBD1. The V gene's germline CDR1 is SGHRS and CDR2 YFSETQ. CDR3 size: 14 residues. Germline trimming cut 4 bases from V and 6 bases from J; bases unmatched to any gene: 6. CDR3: CASSQRQGFNEQFF. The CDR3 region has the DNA TGCGCCAGCAGCCAAAGACAGGGGTTCAATGAGCAGTTCTTC.

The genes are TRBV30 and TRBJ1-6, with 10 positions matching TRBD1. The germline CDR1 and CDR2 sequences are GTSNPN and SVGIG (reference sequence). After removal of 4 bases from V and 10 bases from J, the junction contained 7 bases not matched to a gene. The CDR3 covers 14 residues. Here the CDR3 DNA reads TGTGCCTGGACTGGTGGGACAGGGGTCTCACCCCTCCACTTT. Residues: CAWTGGTGVSPLHF.

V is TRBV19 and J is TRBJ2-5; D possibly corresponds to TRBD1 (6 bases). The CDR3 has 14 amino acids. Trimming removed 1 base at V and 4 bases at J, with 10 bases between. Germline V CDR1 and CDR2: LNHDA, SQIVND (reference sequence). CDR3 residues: CASSIGGTPETQYF. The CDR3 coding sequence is TGTGCCAGTAGTATAGGGGGGACACCAGAGACCCAGTACTTC.

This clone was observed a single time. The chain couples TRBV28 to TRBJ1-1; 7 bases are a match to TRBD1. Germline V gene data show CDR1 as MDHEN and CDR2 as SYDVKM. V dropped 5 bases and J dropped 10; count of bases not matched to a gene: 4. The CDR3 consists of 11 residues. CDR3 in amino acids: CASSKQGRAFF. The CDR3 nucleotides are TGTGCCAGCAGTAAACAGGGGCGAGCTTTCTTT.